The 7 T cell receptor beta chains given below trace back to one sample, sequenced in a study of T cells in Graves' hyperthyroidism and ophthalmopathy. TCR beta CDR3 sequences were amplified from RNA transcripts. The HTBI set primed first-round TCR CDR3 RT-PCR. TCRdb re-called the multiplex PCR reads with MiXCR, one entry per CDR3 protein. Found here are around 600,000 distinct CDR3 sequences, approximately 15% of them singletons; the top ten hold roughly 7.7%. Sequenced sample: blood. The receptors stem from a woman under 30 with Graves' ophthalmopathy.

Many counts were recorded for this clonotype. The chain couples TRBV29-1 to TRBJ2-2, with D unresolved. CDR3 length: 12 residues. The V gene's germline CDR1 is SQVTM and CDR2 ANQGSEA. V was trimmed by 4 bases and J by 4 bases, leaving 7 bases between them. This CDR3 reads CSVVVPTGELFF. The CDR3 DNA sequence: TGCAGCGTTGTAGTCCCCACCGGGGAGCTGTTTTTT.

At least ten counts were recorded for this clonotype. The chain combines TRBV12-3 or TRBV12-4 with TRBJ1-4; D gene ambiguous. CDR3 length: 12 amino acids. The V end was cut by 7 bases, the J end by 8 bases, with 11 bases between. CDR3: CASTLLGEKLFF. Here the CDR3 DNA reads TGTGCCAGCACCCTCTTGGGAGAAAAACTGTTTTTT.

This clonotype came up many times. This CDR3 is CASSLATSTRGSEQYF. The CDR3 coding sequence is TGTGCCAGCAGCCTCGCAACATCCACCAGGGGCAGCGAGCAGTACTTC. The chain is built from TRBV7-8 and TRBJ2-7, with D perhaps TRBD1 (6 bases). Germline assignment: CDR1 SGHVS and CDR2 FQNEAQ. With 5 bases removed from V and 6 bases from J, the gap between germline ends came to 23 bases. The CDR3 loop spans 16 amino acids. Full variable domain (rest looked up from reference TRBV7-8 and TRBJ2-7): GAGVSQSPRYKVAKRGQDVALRCDPISGHVSLFWYQQALGQGPEFLTYFQNEAQLDKSGLPSDRFFAERPEGSVSTLKIQRTQQEDSAVYLCASSLATSTRGSEQYFGPGTRLTVT.

About this clonotype itself: This could be a read error, since a much larger clone is one nucleotide away. The chain couples TRBV6-1 to TRBJ2-3, with 8 bases fitting TRBD2. After removal of 7 bases from V and 2 bases from J, the junction contained 11 bases not matched to a gene. Germline values: CDR1 MNHNS, CDR2 SASEGT. The CDR3 consists of 16 residues. The CDR3 nucleotides are TGTGCCAGCACTATAACTAGCGGTGTCCTCACAGATACGCAGTATTTT. Its protein product is CASTITSGVLTDTQYF.

This clonotype was counted ten times or more. V gene TRBV30 combines with J gene TRBJ2-3; 9 bases align to TRBD1. CDR1 and CDR2 from the germline V gene are GTSNPN and SVGIG (reference sequence). This CDR3 comprises 16 residues. J lost 3 bases, V lost 0 bases, and 7 bases had no gene match. CDR3 sequence reads: CAWSVGQGFWTDTQYF. DNA for the CDR3: TGTGCCTGGAGTGTAGGACAGGGGTTCTGGACAGATACGCAGTATTTT. Complete variable domain (other parts from reference TRBV30 and TRBJ2-3): SQTIHQWPATLVQPVGSPLSLECTVEGTSNPNLYWYRQAAGRGLQLLFYSVGIGQISSEVPQNLSASRPQDRQFILSSKKLLLSDSGFYLCAWSVGQGFWTDTQYFGPGTRLTVL.

Ten or more counts support this clonotype. This chain uses TRBV29-1 with TRBJ1-2, with 11 bases that match TRBD1. V gave up 5 bases and J gave up 7 bases; unmatched junction bases: 3. This CDR3 has 12 amino acids. CDR1 is SQVTM and CDR2 is ANQGSEA in the germline V gene. The chain's CDR3 is CSVWTGGSGYTF. The CDR3 coding sequence is TGCAGCGTTTGGACAGGGGGCAGTGGCTACACCTTC. The full variable domain, rest sourced from reference TRBV29-1 and TRBJ1-2, is SAVISQKPSRDICQRGTSLTIQCQVDSQVTMMFWYRQQPGQSLTLIATANQGSEATYESGFVIDKFPISRPNLTFSTLTVSNMSPEDSSIYLCSVWTGGSGYTFGSGTRLTVV.

This clonotype has ten or more counts. The J gene is TRBJ1-1, the V gene TRBV11-3; D ambiguous. In germline, CDR1 is SGHNT, CDR2 YENEEA. CDR3 length: 11 amino acids. V lost 2 bases and J 8 bases, leaving 6 bases between the germline ends. The CDR3 coding sequence is TGTGCCAGCAGCTTAACCCGAGAAGCTTTCTTT. As protein: CASSLTREAFF.